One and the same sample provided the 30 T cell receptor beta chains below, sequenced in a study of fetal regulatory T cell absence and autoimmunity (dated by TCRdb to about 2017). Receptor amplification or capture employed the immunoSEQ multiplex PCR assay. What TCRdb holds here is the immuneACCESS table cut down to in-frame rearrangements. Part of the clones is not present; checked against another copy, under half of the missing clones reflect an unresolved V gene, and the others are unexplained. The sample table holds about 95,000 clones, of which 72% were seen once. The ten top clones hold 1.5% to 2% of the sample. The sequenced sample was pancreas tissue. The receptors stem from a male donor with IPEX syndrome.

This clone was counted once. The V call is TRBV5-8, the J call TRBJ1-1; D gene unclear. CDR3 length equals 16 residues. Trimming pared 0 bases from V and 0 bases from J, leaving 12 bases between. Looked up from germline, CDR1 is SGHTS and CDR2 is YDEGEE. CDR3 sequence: CASSLGAGSMNTEAFF. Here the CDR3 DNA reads TGTGCCAGCAGCTTGGGAGCAGGATCCATGAACACTGAAGCTTTCTTT.

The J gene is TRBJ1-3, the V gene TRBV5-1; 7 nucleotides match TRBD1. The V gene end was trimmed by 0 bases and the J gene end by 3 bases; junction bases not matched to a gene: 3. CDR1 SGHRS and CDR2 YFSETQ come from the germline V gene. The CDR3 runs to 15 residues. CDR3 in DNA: TGCGCCAGCAGCTTGGAACAGGGGTTTGGAAACACCATATATTTT. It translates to CASSLEQGFGNTIYF.

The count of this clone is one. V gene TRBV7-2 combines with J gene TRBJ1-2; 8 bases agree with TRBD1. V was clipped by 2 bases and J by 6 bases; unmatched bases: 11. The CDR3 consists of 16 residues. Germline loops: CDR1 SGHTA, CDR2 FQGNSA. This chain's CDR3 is CASSLFPGGNEDGYTF. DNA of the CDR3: TGTGCCAGCAGCTTATTTCCAGGGGGCAATGAGGATGGCTACACCTTC.

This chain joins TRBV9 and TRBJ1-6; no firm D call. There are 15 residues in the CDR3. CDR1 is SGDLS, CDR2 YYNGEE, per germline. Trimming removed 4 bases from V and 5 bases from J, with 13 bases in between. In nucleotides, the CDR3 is TGTGCCAGCAGCCCCTACCCGCGGGATAATTCACCCCTCCACTTT. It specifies CASSPYPRDNSPLHF.

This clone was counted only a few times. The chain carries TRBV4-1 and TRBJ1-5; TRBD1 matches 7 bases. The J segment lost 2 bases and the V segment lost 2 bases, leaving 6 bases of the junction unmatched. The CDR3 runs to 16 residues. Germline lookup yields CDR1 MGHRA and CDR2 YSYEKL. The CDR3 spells CASSQSTGIGNQPQHF. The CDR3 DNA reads TGCGCCAGCAGCCAATCGACAGGGATTGGCAATCAGCCCCAGCATTTT.

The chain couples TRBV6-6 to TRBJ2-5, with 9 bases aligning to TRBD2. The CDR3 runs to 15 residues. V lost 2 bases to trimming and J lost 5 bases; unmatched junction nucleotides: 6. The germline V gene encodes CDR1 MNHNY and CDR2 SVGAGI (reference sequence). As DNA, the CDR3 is TGTGCCAGCAGTTACGGGCTAGCGGGGAGGGAGACCCAGTACTTC. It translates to CASSYGLAGRETQYF.

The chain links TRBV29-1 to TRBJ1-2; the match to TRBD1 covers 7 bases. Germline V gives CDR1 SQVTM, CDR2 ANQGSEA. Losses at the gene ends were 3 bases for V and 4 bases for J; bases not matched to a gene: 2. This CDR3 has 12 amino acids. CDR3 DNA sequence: TGCAGCGTTGACTCAGGGGGCTATGGCTACACCTTC. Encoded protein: CSVDSGGYGYTF.

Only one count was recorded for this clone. DNA for the CDR3: TGCGCCAGCAGCCAAGTATTGAATAGAGGAGCGGGGGCCAGCGGGTCCTACGAGCAGTACTTC. Protein product: CASSQVLNRGAGASGSYEQYF. J is TRBJ2-7 and V is TRBV4-1, with 8 bases fitting TRBD2. With V trimmed by 1 base and J by 1 base, 21 bases remained unmatched. The germline V gene has CDR1 MGHRA and CDR2 YSYEKL. This CDR3 contains 21 residues.

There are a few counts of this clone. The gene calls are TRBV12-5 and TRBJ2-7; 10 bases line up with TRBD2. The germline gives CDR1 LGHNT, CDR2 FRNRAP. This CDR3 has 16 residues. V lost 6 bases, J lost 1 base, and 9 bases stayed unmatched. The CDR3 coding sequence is TGTGCTAGTGGGGGGAGCGGGAGGGCCTCATCCTACGAGCAGTACTTC. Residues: CASGGSGRASSYEQYF.

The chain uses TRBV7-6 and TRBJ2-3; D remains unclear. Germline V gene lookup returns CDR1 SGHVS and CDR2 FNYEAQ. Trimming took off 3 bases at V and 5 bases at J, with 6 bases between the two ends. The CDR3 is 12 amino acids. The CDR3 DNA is TGTGCCAGCAGCTTTAGTCTAGATACGCAGTATTTT. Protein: CASSFSLDTQYF.

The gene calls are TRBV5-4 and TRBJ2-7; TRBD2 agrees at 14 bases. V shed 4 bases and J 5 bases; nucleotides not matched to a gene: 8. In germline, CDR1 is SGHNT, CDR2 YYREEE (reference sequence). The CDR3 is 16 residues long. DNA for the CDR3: TGTGCCAGCAGCAATCGGACTAGCGGGAGGTCTCACGAGCAGTACTTC. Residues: CASSNRTSGRSHEQYF.

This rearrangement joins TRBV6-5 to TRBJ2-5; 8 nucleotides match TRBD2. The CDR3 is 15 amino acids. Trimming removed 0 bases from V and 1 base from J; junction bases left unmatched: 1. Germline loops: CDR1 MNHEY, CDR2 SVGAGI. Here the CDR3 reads CASSYSGTSQETQYF. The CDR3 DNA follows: TGTGCCAGCAGTTACTCAGGGACTAGCCAAGAGACCCAGTACTTC.

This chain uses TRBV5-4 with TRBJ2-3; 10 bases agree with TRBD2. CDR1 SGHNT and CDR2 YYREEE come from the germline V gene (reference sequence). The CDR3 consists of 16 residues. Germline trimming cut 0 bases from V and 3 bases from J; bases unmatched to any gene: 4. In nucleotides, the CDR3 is TGTGCCAGCAGCTTGGAGGCTAGCGGGAGAACAGATACGCAGTATTTT. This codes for CASSLEASGRTDTQYF.

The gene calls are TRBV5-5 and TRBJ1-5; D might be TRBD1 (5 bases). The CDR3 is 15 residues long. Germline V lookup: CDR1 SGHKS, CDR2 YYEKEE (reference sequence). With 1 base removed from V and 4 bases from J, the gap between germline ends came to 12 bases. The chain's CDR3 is CASSLLGTGNQPQHF. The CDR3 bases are TGTGCCAGCAGCTTGTTGGGGACGGGGAATCAGCCCCAGCATTTT.

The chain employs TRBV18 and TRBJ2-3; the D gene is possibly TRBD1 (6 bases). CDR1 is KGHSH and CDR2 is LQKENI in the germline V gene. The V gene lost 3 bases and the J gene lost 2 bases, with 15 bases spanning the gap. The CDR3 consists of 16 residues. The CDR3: CASSPWRRGPTDTQYF. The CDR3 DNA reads TGTGCCAGCTCACCTTGGCGCAGGGGCCCCACAGATACGCAGTATTTT.

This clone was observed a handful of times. CDR3 loop: CASSLEDYNEQFF. The CDR3 DNA is TGTGCCAGCAGCTTAGAAGATTACAATGAGCAGTTCTTC. V gene TRBV11-3 combines with J gene TRBJ2-1, with D hard to call. In germline, CDR1 is SGHNT, CDR2 YENEEA. This CDR3 comprises 13 residues. V was shortened by 0 bases and J by 4 bases, with 4 bases between the two germline ends.

The CDR3: CASGDRGTNYGYTF. The CDR3, as DNA: TGTGCCAGCGGGGACAGGGGCACTAACTATGGCTACACCTTC. The rearrangement uses TRBV6-1 and TRBJ1-2; TRBD1 agrees at 10 bases. The CDR3 is 14 residues long. Germline V gene sequence: CDR1 MNHNS, CDR2 SASEGT. The V gene end was trimmed by 8 bases and the J gene end by 0 bases; junction bases not matched to a gene: 3.

As DNA, the CDR3 is TGCGCCAGCAGCCCCTGCCCCACCGGGACTAGCGGGGGAGATGAGCAGTTCTTC. Its translation is CASSPCPTGTSGGDEQFF. This sequence joins TRBV4-1 and TRBJ2-1; 14 bases fit TRBD2. Trimming at V came to 4 bases and at J to 8 bases, leaving 13 bases not matched to a gene. This CDR3 comprises 18 residues. The germline gives CDR1 MGHRA, CDR2 YSYEKL.

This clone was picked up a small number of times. CDR3 region: CASTLDRGEGYTF. The CDR3 region has the DNA TGTGCCAGCACCTTAGACAGGGGGGAAGGCTACACCTTC. V usage is TRBV2 and J usage is TRBJ1-2; 9 nucleotides agree with TRBD1. Per the germline V gene, CDR1 is SNHLY and CDR2 is FYNNEI. V shed 7 bases and J 8 bases; nucleotides not matched to a gene: 8. This CDR3 is 13 amino acids long.

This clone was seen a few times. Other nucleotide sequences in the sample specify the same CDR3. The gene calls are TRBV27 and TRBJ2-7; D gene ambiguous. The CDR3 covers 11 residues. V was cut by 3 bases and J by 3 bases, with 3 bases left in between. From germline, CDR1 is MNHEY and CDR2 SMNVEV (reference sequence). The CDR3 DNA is TGTGCCAGCAGTTTTGGCTACGAGCAGTACTTC. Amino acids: CASSFGYEQYF.

The CDR3 sequence: CASSIEWGEETQYF. DNA of the CDR3: TGTGCCAGTAGTATTGAGTGGGGTGAGGAGACCCAGTACTTC. This chain links TRBV19 with TRBJ2-5; no clear D gene. V was cut by 3 bases and J by 5 bases, with 13 bases left in between. The CDR3 is made up of 14 amino acids. CDR1 and CDR2 from the germline V gene are LNHDA and SQIVND (reference sequence).

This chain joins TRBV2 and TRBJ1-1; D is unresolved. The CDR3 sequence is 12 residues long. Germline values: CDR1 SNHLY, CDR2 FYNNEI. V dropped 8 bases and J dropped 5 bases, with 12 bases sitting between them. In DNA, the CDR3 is TGTGCCAGCTTTTATTGGAGAACTGAAGCTTTCTTT. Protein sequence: CASFYWRTEAFF.

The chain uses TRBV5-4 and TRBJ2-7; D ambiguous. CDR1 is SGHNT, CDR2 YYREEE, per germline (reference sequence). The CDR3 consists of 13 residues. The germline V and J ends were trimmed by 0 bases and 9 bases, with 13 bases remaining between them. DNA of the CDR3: TGTGCCAGCAGCTTGGAAGGTGGGCTCGGGCAGTACTTC. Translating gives CASSLEGGLGQYF.

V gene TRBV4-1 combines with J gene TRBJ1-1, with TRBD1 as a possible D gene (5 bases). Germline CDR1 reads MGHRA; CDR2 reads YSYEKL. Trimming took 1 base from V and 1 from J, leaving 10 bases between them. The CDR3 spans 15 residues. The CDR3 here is CASSQVMGGNTEAFF. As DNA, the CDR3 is TGCGCCAGCAGCCAAGTCATGGGGGGGAACACTGAAGCTTTCTTT.

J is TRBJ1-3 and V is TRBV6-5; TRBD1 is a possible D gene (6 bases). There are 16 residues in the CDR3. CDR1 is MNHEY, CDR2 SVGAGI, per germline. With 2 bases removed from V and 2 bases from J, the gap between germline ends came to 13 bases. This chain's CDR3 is CASSYDGQSPGNTIYF. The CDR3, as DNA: TGTGCCAGCAGTTACGACGGACAGAGCCCTGGAAACACCATATATTTT.

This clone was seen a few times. In DNA, the CDR3 is TGTGCCAGCAGCCGAGGGGGCACTGAAGCTTTCTTT. This sequence encodes CASSRGGTEAFF. This chain connects TRBV7-9 to TRBJ1-1; perhaps TRBD1 as D (6 bases). The V and J ends lost 5 bases and 4 bases respectively, with 8 bases between them. The CDR3 contains 12 residues. The germline V gene has CDR1 SEHNR and CDR2 FQNEAQ (reference sequence).

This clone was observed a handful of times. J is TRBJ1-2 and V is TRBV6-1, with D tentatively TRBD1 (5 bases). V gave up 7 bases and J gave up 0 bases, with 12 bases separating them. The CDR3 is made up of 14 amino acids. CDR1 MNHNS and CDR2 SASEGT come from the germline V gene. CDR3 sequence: CASIQTRANYGYTF. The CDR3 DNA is TGTGCCAGCATTCAGACCAGGGCTAACTATGGCTACACCTTC.

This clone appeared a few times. CDR3 in DNA: TGTGCCAGCAGTTACCTCGGGACAGCCCTGAACACTGAAGCTTTCTTT. Translation: CASSYLGTALNTEAFF. The chain links TRBV6-5 to TRBJ1-1; 7 nucleotides match TRBD1. The CDR3 is 16 residues long. The V gene end was trimmed by 2 bases and the J gene end by 0 bases; junction bases not matched to a gene: 6. Germline CDR1 reads MNHEY; CDR2 reads SVGAGI.

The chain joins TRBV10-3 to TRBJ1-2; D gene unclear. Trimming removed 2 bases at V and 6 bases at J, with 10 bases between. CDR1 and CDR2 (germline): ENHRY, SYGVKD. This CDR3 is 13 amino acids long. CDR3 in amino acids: CAISETGPHGYTF. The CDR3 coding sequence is TGTGCCATCAGTGAGACCGGGCCCCATGGCTACACCTTC.

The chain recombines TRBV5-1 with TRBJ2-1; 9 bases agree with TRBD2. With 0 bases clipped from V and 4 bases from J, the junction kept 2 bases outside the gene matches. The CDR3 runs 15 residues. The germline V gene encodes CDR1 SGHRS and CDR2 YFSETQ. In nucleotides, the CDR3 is TGCGCCAGCAGCTTGGCTAGCGGGGTATACAATGAGCAGTTCTTC. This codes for CASSLASGVYNEQFF.